The 20 T cell receptor beta chains below come from one sample, sequenced in a study of T cell responses to AZD1222 COVID-19 vaccine (dated by TCRdb to about 2021). Explained via the paper, the time point label denotes: baseline before first vaccination. Library creation used the immunoSEQ multiplex PCR assay. In TCRdb, the immuneACCESS table is reduced to in-frame sequences with V and J assigned. These tables do not hold every clone; where another copy was compared, an unresolved V gene accounts for under half, and the others remain unexplained. Recorded for this sample are 150,000 to 200,000 clones; about nine tenths of them occurred a single time. The ten most abundant clones make up about 3% of the sample. The input for sequencing was peripheral blood, taken on day 0 of AZD1222 vaccination. These receptors originate from an adult in good health.

This clone appeared a single time. This sequence joins TRBV19 and TRBJ1-2; D ambiguous. The CDR3 runs to 15 residues. Between the trimmed V and J ends, which lost 7 bases and 8 bases, there was a span of 23 bases. Germline lookup yields CDR1 LNHDA and CDR2 SQIVND (reference sequence). The DNA for the CDR3 is TGTGCCAGTACCTCCTTCGCAGGCCTGGTTGGGGGCTACACCTTC. Amino acids: CASTSFAGLVGGYTF.

The chain employs TRBV6-1 and TRBJ1-2; D unclear. Looked up from germline, CDR1 is MNHNS and CDR2 is SASEGT. Trimming took off 1 base at V and 4 bases at J, with 7 bases between the two ends. The CDR3 is made up of 13 amino acids. The CDR3 spells CASSEGQLYGYTF. CDR3 bases: TGTGCCAGCAGTGAAGGACAACTCTATGGCTACACCTTC.

This clone was detected once. The gene calls are TRBV18 and TRBJ1-1, with D tentatively TRBD1 (5 bases). From germline, CDR1 is KGHSH and CDR2 LQKENI. CDR3 length: 17 amino acids. The V gene lost 0 bases and the J gene lost 6 bases, with 20 bases spanning the gap. This CDR3 reads CASSPPQMGAVGAEAFF. In DNA form, the CDR3 reads TGTGCCAGCTCACCACCGCAGATGGGTGCCGTGGGGGCTGAAGCTTTCTTT.

The chain uses TRBV19 and TRBJ1-5; the match to TRBD1 covers 8 bases. Germline-derived CDR1 and CDR2 are LNHDA and SQIVND (reference sequence). The CDR3 runs to 15 residues. V lost 4 bases to trimming and J lost 4 bases; unmatched junction nucleotides: 6. The CDR3 reads CASSKTGEGNQPQHF. The CDR3 DNA follows: TGTGCCAGTAGTAAGACAGGGGAAGGAAATCAGCCCCAGCATTTT.

The genes are TRBV6-5 and TRBJ2-7, with unresolved D. The CDR3 spans 11 residues. Germline-derived CDR1 and CDR2 are MNHEY and SVGAGI. Trimming cost V 2 bases and J 5 bases, with 4 bases left between them. The chain's CDR3 is CASSYVNEQYF. CDR3 DNA sequence: TGTGCCAGCAGTTACGTAAACGAGCAGTACTTC.

The V and J genes are TRBV19 and TRBJ1-1; 9 nucleotides line up with TRBD1. The CDR3 extends over 14 amino acids. V dropped 0 bases and J dropped 7; count of bases not matched to a gene: 3. Germline CDR1 and CDR2: LNHDA and SQIVND (reference sequence). CDR3 loop: CASSIDGQGIEAFF. The CDR3 DNA sequence: TGTGCCAGTAGTATAGATGGACAGGGGATTGAAGCTTTCTTT.

This rearrangement joins TRBV7-8 to TRBJ1-2; tentatively, D is TRBD1 (6 bases). Trimming left V 0 bases short and J 4 bases short, with 9 bases between. The CDR3 is 14 amino acids. Germline assignment: CDR1 SGHVS and CDR2 FQNEAQ. CDR3 amino acids: CASSLAGQIYGYTF. DNA of the CDR3: TGTGCCAGCAGCTTAGCAGGACAGATCTATGGCTACACCTTC.

The V call is TRBV19, the J call TRBJ1-2; D call uncertain. Germline CDR1 reads LNHDA; CDR2 reads SQIVND (reference sequence). Trimming took 7 bases from V and 4 from J, leaving 19 bases between them. This CDR3 comprises 15 residues. The DNA for the CDR3 is TGTGCCAGTACCTTGTACTCTGGAGTCGGCTATGGCTACACCTTC. Amino acids: CASTLYSGVGYGYTF.

CDR3 residues: CASSPGQHPGAQYF. The DNA of the CDR3 is TGTGCCAGCAGCCCAGGACAACACCCGGGGGCCCAGTACTTC. The genes are TRBV3-1 (or the pseudogene TRBV3-2) and TRBJ2-5; weak D call: TRBD2 (6 bases). This CDR3 comprises 14 residues. V dropped 4 bases and J dropped 9 bases, with 18 bases sitting between them. Germline V CDR1 and CDR2: LGHDT, YNNKEL (reference sequence).

The rearrangement uses TRBV11-3 and TRBJ1-5; D is uncertain. In germline, CDR1 is SGHNT, CDR2 YENEEA. CDR3 length: 17 amino acids. Trimming shortened V by 4 bases and J by 0 bases, and 16 bases separated the two germline ends. CDR3 protein: CASSSQNKVASNQPQHF. The CDR3 coding sequence is TGTGCCAGCAGCTCCCAAAACAAGGTGGCTAGCAATCAGCCCCAGCATTTT.

V and J are TRBV7-7 and TRBJ2-7, with D unresolved. This CDR3 region has 14 residues. Germline lookup yields CDR1 SSHAT and CDR2 FNYEAQ (reference sequence). The V and J ends lost 3 bases and 0 bases respectively, with 9 bases between them. The CDR3 DNA is TGTGCCAGCAGCTTGGGCGGTAACTCCTACGAGCAGTACTTC. This encodes CASSLGGNSYEQYF.

This clone occurred once. The chain joins TRBV6-5 to TRBJ2-1, with D possibly TRBD1 on 6 matching bases. Germline V CDR1 and CDR2: MNHEY, SVGAGI. The CDR3 runs to 15 residues. Trimming pared 5 bases from V and 1 base from J, leaving 12 bases between. Here the CDR3 reads CASSQQGGSYNEQFF. CDR3 DNA: TGTGCCAGCAGTCAACAGGGTGGGTCCTACAATGAGCAGTTCTTC.

This clone was counted a few times. The chain combines TRBV28 with TRBJ1-1; D unclear. Germline lookup yields CDR1 MDHEN and CDR2 SYDVKM. Between the trimmed V and J ends, which lost 5 bases and 4 bases, there was a span of 11 bases. CDR3 size: 13 residues. This chain's CDR3 is CASSPGYSTEAFF. CDR3 DNA: TGTGCCAGCAGTCCGGGATATAGCACTGAAGCTTTCTTT. The complete variable domain, with remaining parts taken from reference TRBV28 and TRBJ1-1, reads DVKVTQSSRYLVKRTGEKVFLECVQDMDHENMFWYRQDPGLGLRLIYFSYDVKMKEKGDIPEGYSVSREKKERFSLILESASTNQTSMYLCASSPGYSTEAFFGQGTRLTVV.

This clone showed up just once. This chain uses TRBV3-1 (or the pseudogene TRBV3-2) with TRBJ2-1; TRBD2 is a possible D gene (5 bases). The V end lost 2 bases, the J end lost 7 bases, and 15 bases lay between the germline ends. Per the germline V gene, CDR1 is LGHDT and CDR2 is YNNKEL (reference sequence). This CDR3 region has 15 residues. As DNA, the CDR3 is TGTGCCAGCAGCCAACACCCGGGATTGATGAATGAGCAGTTCTTC. This codes for CASSQHPGLMNEQFF.

V gene TRBV19 combines with J gene TRBJ1-5, with D possibly matching TRBD1 (5 bases). V lost 6 bases and J lost 1, with 10 bases in between. Germline-derived CDR1 and CDR2 are LNHDA and SQIVND (reference sequence). This CDR3 region has 14 residues. CDR3 protein: CASRDGGSNQPQHF. CDR3 in DNA: TGTGCCAGTAGAGACGGGGGAAGCAATCAGCCCCAGCATTTT. Full variable domain (missing parts from reference TRBV19 and TRBJ1-5): DGGITQSPKYLFRKEGQNVTLSCEQNLNHDAMYWYRQDPGQGLRLIYYSQIVNDFQKGDIAEGYSVSREKKESFPLTVTSAQKNPTAFYLCASRDGGSNQPQHFGDGTRLSIL.

The chain joins TRBV5-1 to TRBJ1-4, with 8 bases identical to TRBD1. Germline V gives CDR1 SGHRS, CDR2 YFSETQ. This CDR3 is built from 18 residues. V shed 0 bases, J shed 5 bases, and the junction held 12 bases outside the gene matches. The CDR3 region is CASSLAADRVRGNEKLFF. The CDR3 DNA reads TGCGCCAGCAGCTTGGCCGCGGACAGGGTTCGAGGGAATGAAAAACTGTTTTTT.

The chain carries TRBV28 and TRBJ1-3, with unresolved D. V lost 6 bases and J lost 0, with 21 bases in between. The CDR3 has 18 residues. Germline V CDR1 and CDR2: MDHEN, SYDVKM. CDR3 in DNA: TGTGCCAGCAGCCTACCCGGCCCCCCACGATACTCTGGAAACACCATATATTTT. Translation: CASSLPGPPRYSGNTIYF.

In this sample, this clone turned up a few times. V is TRBV2 and J is TRBJ1-5; D uncertain. Germline V CDR1 and CDR2: SNHLY, FYNNEI. The CDR3 is 12 residues long. The V end lost 3 bases, the J end lost 5 bases, and 5 bases lay between the germline ends. CDR3 residues: CASSDEYQPQHF. The CDR3 nucleotides read TGTGCCAGCAGTGATGAATATCAGCCCCAGCATTTT. The full variable domain, completed using reference TRBV2 and TRBJ1-5, is EPEVTQTPSHQVTQMGQEVILRCVPISNHLYFYWYRQILGQKVEFLVSFYNNEISEKSEIFDDQFSVERPDGSNFTLKIRSTKLEDSAMYFCASSDEYQPQHFGDGTRLSIL.

This clone occurred once. The J gene is TRBJ2-7, the V gene TRBV28, with TRBD2 identical over 7 bases. CDR1 is MDHEN and CDR2 is SYDVKM in the germline V gene. This CDR3 region has 14 residues. V was clipped by 4 bases and J by 7 bases; unmatched bases: 10. CDR3 nucleotides: TGTGCCAGCAGTTGGGGGAGGGTGAAAAGTGAGCAGTACTTC. Its protein product is CASSWGRVKSEQYF.

This clone came up a few times. The chain couples TRBV18 to TRBJ1-1; D is unresolved. From germline, CDR1 is KGHSH and CDR2 LQKENI. This CDR3 is built from 14 residues. The V end lost 2 bases, the J end lost 1 base, and 8 bases lay between the germline ends. This CDR3 is CASSPNVGNTEAFF. The CDR3 coding sequence is TGTGCCAGCTCACCAAACGTAGGGAACACTGAAGCTTTCTTT.